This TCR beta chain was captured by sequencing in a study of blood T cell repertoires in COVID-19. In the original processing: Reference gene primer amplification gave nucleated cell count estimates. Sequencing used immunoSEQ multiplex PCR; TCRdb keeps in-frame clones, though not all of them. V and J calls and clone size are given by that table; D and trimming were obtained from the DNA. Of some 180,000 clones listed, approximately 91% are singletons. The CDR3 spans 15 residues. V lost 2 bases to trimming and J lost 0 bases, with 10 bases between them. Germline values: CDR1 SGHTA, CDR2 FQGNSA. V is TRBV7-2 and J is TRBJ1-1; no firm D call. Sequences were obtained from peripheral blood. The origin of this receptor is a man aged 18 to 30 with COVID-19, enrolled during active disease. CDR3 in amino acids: CASSLKGRMNTEAFF. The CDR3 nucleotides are TGTGCCAGCAGCTTAAAAGGGAGGATGAACACTGAAGCTTTCTTT.